The 4 T cell receptor beta chains reported below all come from one sample, sequenced in a study of T cell repertoires in cytomegalovirus infection (dated by TCRdb to between 2018 and 2020). The treatment or condition label, as the study defines it: in vitro stimulation with specific CMV peptide epitopes to enrich CMV-specific T cells. TCRdb shows the sequencer as Illumina HiSeq 1500. The public reads were reprocessed in TCRdb via fastp at Q25 and MiXCR, keeping in-frame beta chains. Every distinct CDR3 protein forms one entry, paired with its most common genes and DNA. This sample is represented by around 710,000 distinct CDR3 sequences; roughly 29% of them were singletons. The ten largest clones add up to approximately 14% of the sample. These receptors lack a known antigen. The source was cultured CD8+ T cells from PBMCs, collected from culture after CMV antigen stimulation. The receptors shown here come from a human donor in good health (CMV status not recorded). Some clones in this sample may be carry-over from other donors' samples.

This clonotype was recorded a few times. The chain combines TRBV7-9 with TRBJ1-1; D might be TRBD1 (6 bases). CDR1 and CDR2 from the germline V gene are SEHNR and FQNEAQ (reference sequence). The CDR3 totals 14 residues. V gave up 1 base and J gave up 10 bases, with 16 bases separating them. For the CDR3, the DNA is TGTGCCAGCAGCTTAGATGAACGGAGGGGGGTAGCTTTCTTT. It is translated as CASSLDERRGVAFF. The full variable domain, its missing parts supplied by reference TRBV7-9 and TRBJ1-1, is DTGVSQNPRHKITKRGQNVTFRCDPISEHNRLYWYRQTLGQGPEFLTYFQNEAQLEKSRLLSDRFSAERPKGSFSTLEIQRTEQGDSAMYLCASSLDERRGVAFFGQGTRLTVV.

This clonotype has just a few counts. The chain carries TRBV5-5 and TRBJ2-3, with a weak D call TRBD1 (5 bases). The length of the CDR3 is 14 residues. CDR1 is SGHKS and CDR2 is YYEKEE in the germline V gene (reference sequence). The ends were cut back, 2 bases at V and 3 bases at J, with 10 bases in the middle. CDR3 DNA sequence: TGTGCCAGCAGCTTCCAACAGGAAACAGATACGCAGTATTTT. This sequence encodes CASSFQQETDTQYF.

This clonotype has at least ten counts. The chain joins TRBV7-2 to TRBJ2-3; D might be TRBD1 (5 bases). V gave up 4 bases and J gave up 2 bases, with 16 bases separating them. Germline-derived CDR1 and CDR2 are SGHTA and FQGNSA. The length of the CDR3 is 16 residues. The CDR3 nucleotides are TGTGCCAGCAGCTCCCCCGAGCAGGGCCCCACAGATACGCAGTATTTT. Protein sequence: CASSSPEQGPTDTQYF.

Concerning this clonotype itself: Lacking the conserved final phenylalanine or tryptophan, this CDR3 likely reflects a read error. V usage is TRBV5-1 and J usage is TRBJ2-1, with TRBD2 matching 10 bases. The CDR3 runs to 15 residues. CDR1 is SGHRS, CDR2 YFSETQ, per germline. The trim removed 4 bases at V and 2 bases at J, leaving 3 bases unmatched. In nucleotides, the CDR3 is TGCGCCAGCAGCCCACTAGCGGGGCCCTACAATGAGCAGTTCTTA. Translating it yields CASSPLAGPYNEQFL.